A few counts support the clone carrying this TCR beta chain. The antigen remains undetermined. In terms of origin and age, donors were healthy Caucasian individuals from Russia aged about 6 to 95. Alongside a J-beta primer mix, a sample-barcoded 5' primer served in a second PCR lasting about 6 to 12 cycles. TCRdb reprocessed the 5' RACE reads with MiXCR, giving one entry per CDR3 protein. The sample lists approximately 800,000 distinct CDR3 sequences, roughly 24% occurring once. The germline V gene has CDR1 DFQATT and CDR2 SNEGSKA (reference sequence). CDR3 length: 13 amino acids. Germline trimming cut 4 bases from V and 1 base from J; bases unmatched to any gene: 0. These data originate in a study of blood T cells in healthy people across ages. Findings and limits, study-wide: More naive CD4+ cells and higher diversity were found in long-lived than in aged donors.

The data were also submitted as part of a second study, on T cells of mothers and their children.

J is TRBJ2-7 and V is TRBV20-1, with 11 positions matching TRBD2. The sequence was obtained from a boy aged 5-17 years in good health. The sample was blood. CDR3 nucleotides: TGCAGTGCTACTAGCGGGGGGTCCTACGAGCAGTACTTC. As protein: CSATSGGSYEQYF.